The sequence of this T cell receptor beta chain was determined in a study of cytomegalovirus exposure and HLA in healthy donors. Study observations and caveats: Common viral pathogens seemed to be connected with several of the most significant clusters, according to a later analysis. In an earlier analysis, about 87% or about 30%: the productive usage of most TCR beta V segments. 16,951 TCR beta sequences were associated with HLA alleles at 0.05 false discovery rate in a later analysis.

Germline loops: CDR1 SGHRS, CDR2 YFSETQ. V shed 5 bases, J shed 1 base, and the junction held 13 bases outside the gene matches. This CDR3 is 17 amino acids long. Vbeta (60) and Jbeta (13) primers were used in the PCR. The method was immunoSEQ multiplex PCR; TCRdb's version includes in-frame clones alone and lacks a portion of them. The table records more than 85,000 clones, 80% to 85% of them present only once. With respect to this clone: What it binds is unknown.

Sequencing input: PBMCs. This receptor was taken from a man in his thirties or forties in good health and CMV-seropositive. V usage is TRBV5-1 and J usage is TRBJ1-1; 8 bases agree with TRBD1. The CDR3 sequence is CASSPRGRGQTNTEAFF. The CDR3 DNA reads TGCGCCAGCAGTCCGAGGGGCAGGGGGCAGACGAACACTGAAGCTTTCTTT.